The T cell receptor (beta chain) described here comes from a study of radiation and T cells in renal cell carcinoma. Across the whole study: Nephrectomy followed 15 Gy stereotactic body radiation by 4 weeks.

Sequencing used immunoSEQ multiplex PCR; TCRdb keeps in-frame clones, though not all of them. The sample contains under 55,000 clones, approximately 80% of which appear only once. Time point noted: baseline pretreatment blood. Treatment specified: 15 Gy SBRT to primary tumor, nephrectomy 4 weeks later. Clear cell pathology was present in this patient's renal cell carcinoma. Only one count was recorded for this clone. V lost 5 bases, J lost 3 bases, and 15 bases lay in between. The length of the CDR3 is 15 residues. Germline V lookup: CDR1 SGHTA, CDR2 FQGNSA. The gene calls are TRBV7-2 and TRBJ2-3; the D gene is possibly TRBD1 (7 bases). Sequenced here: blood, sampled from a patient whose treatment included radiotherapy and nephrectomy. The sequence was collected from a woman aged 70 to 79 with renal cell carcinoma. The CDR3 DNA sequence: TGTGCCAGCAGCCCCCCGGCAGGGGGGACAGATACGCAGTATTTT. Protein sequence: CASSPPAGGTDTQYF.